The 32 T cell receptor beta chains listed next were all sequenced from one sample in a study of post-analysis software for immune sequencing data. Study-level results: Patients showed TRBV5-6, TRBV5-1 and TRBV20-1 among 4 or 5 TRBV segments more frequent than in controls.

Their specific antigens are unknown. Carried by the TCR beta cDNA libraries were unique molecular identifiers. TCRdb reanalysed the PCR reads using MiXCR and keeps one entry per CDR3 protein. Among hundreds of thousands of distinct CDR3 sequences listed, approximately 60% were seen once. Sequenced input: blood. These receptors all come from a girl aged 2-10 years with multiple sclerosis.

The genes are TRBV6-6 and TRBJ2-7, with D perhaps TRBD1 (5 bases). V gave up 6 bases and J gave up 4 bases, with 19 bases separating them. The germline V gene has CDR1 MNHNY and CDR2 SVGAGI (reference sequence). This CDR3 is 15 amino acids long. This CDR3 reads CASRIPRTPAYEQYF. DNA for the CDR3: TGTGCCAGCAGGATTCCTCGGACACCGGCATACGAGCAGTACTTC.

The chain joins TRBV20-1 to TRBJ2-1; D possibly corresponds to TRBD2 (6 bases). Germline CDR1 is DFQATT and CDR2 is SNEGSKA (reference sequence). The CDR3 spans 17 residues. V was pared by 6 bases and J by 0 bases, with 21 bases between. The chain's CDR3 is CSAFSTGDLSSYNEQFF. Here the CDR3 DNA reads TGCAGTGCCTTCTCTACGGGGGACCTAAGCTCCTACAATGAGCAGTTCTTC.

The chain employs TRBV20-1 and TRBJ2-5; 7 bases agree with TRBD1. The length of the CDR3 is 14 residues. CDR1 and CDR2 (germline): DFQATT, SNEGSKA (reference sequence). V dropped 4 bases and J dropped 4; count of bases not matched to a gene: 9. CDR3 loop: CSAKSYDRVETQYF. The CDR3 bases are TGCAGTGCTAAATCTTATGACAGGGTAGAGACCCAGTACTTC.

V is TRBV18 and J is TRBJ1-4; D unresolved. This CDR3 has 13 residues. Looked up from germline, CDR1 is KGHSH and CDR2 is LQKENI. V shed 2 bases and J shed 7 bases, with 8 bases lying between them. CDR3 region: CASSPGKGEKLFF. CDR3 in DNA: TGTGCCAGCTCACCAGGGAAGGGTGAAAAACTGTTTTTT.

The rearrangement links TRBV10-3 to TRBJ2-1; 16 bases match TRBD2. Germline V gene sequence: CDR1 ENHRY, CDR2 SYGVKD. J lost 5 bases, V lost 10 bases, and 8 bases had no gene match. This CDR3 contains 16 residues. DNA for the CDR3: TGTGCCACTGCCGGGACTAGCGGGAGGGAACACAATGAGCAGTTCTTC. Translating gives CATAGTSGREHNEQFF.

V and J are TRBV6-5 and TRBJ1-2, with 8 positions matching TRBD1. The V and J ends lost 0 bases and 8 bases, in that order; junction bases with no gene match: 11. Germline values: CDR1 MNHEY, CDR2 SVGAGI. This CDR3 is built from 16 residues. CDR3 loop: CASSYSIERTGSGYTF. In DNA, the CDR3 is TGTGCCAGCAGTTACTCCATTGAACGGACAGGGAGCGGCTACACCTTC.

This rearrangement joins TRBV10-3 to TRBJ1-2, with a weak D call TRBD1 (5 bases). Trimming shortened V by 6 bases and J by 2 bases, and 25 bases separated the two germline ends. Germline-derived CDR1 and CDR2 are ENHRY and SYGVKD. The CDR3 is made up of 18 amino acids. CDR3 nucleotide sequence: TGTGCCATCAGCCCACGACGTTCACCGGGACGGTTGAACTATGGCTACACCTTC. Protein product: CAISPRRSPGRLNYGYTF.

This chain links TRBV7-2 with TRBJ2-3; 8 positions agree with TRBD2. J lost 1 base, V lost 1 base, and 13 bases had no gene match. Germline lookup yields CDR1 SGHTA and CDR2 FQGNSA. This CDR3 contains 19 residues. The DNA of the CDR3 is TGTGCCAGCAGCTTAGGACTCGCGGGGGGACGAGGCGGCACAGATACGCAGTATTTT. The encoded protein is CASSLGLAGGRGGTDTQYF. Together with reference TRBV7-2 and TRBJ2-3, the CDR3 gives the full variable domain: GAGVSQSPSNKVTEKGKDVELRCDPISGHTALYWYRQSLGQGLEFLIYFQGNSAPDKSGLPSDRFSAERTGGSVSTLTIQRTQQEDSAVYLCASSLGLAGGRGGTDTQYFGPGTRLTVL.

V usage is TRBV20-1 and J usage is TRBJ2-4; D is uncertain. CDR1 and CDR2 (germline): DFQATT, SNEGSKA (reference sequence). Trimming left V 6 bases short and J 8 bases short, with 11 bases between. CDR3 size: 11 residues. The DNA of the CDR3 is TGCAGTGCACCGACTGAGTACATTCAGTACTTC. It encodes CSAPTEYIQYF.

The rearrangement uses TRBV7-2 and TRBJ1-2; no definite D call. CDR3 size: 12 residues. Germline V lookup: CDR1 SGHTA, CDR2 FQGNSA. V was shortened by 0 bases and J by 13 bases, with 12 bases between the two germline ends. The CDR3 is CASSLARGPFTF. The CDR3 DNA reads TGTGCCAGCAGCTTAGCGCGTGGGCCTTTCACCTTC.

This chain uses TRBV3-1 with TRBJ2-1; TRBD2 matches 12 bases. CDR1 and CDR2 from the germline V gene are LGHDT and YNNKEL (reference sequence). This CDR3 region has 15 residues. V lost 4 bases, J lost 9 bases, and 7 bases stayed unmatched. The CDR3 spells CASSPLAGGPIEQFF. CDR3 DNA: TGTGCCAGCAGCCCCCTAGCGGGAGGGCCGATTGAGCAGTTCTTC.

The V call is TRBV10-3, the J call TRBJ2-6; D not certain. There are 11 residues in the CDR3. Trimming left V 7 bases short and J 4 bases short, with 2 bases between. CDR1 ENHRY and CDR2 SYGVKD come from the germline V gene. In nucleotides, the CDR3 is TGTGCCATCAAAGGGGCCAACGTCCTGACTTTC. It specifies CAIKGANVLTF.

This clonotype has a handful of counts. The chain carries TRBV20-1 and TRBJ1-5; no definite D call. V dropped 5 bases and J dropped 6 bases, with 17 bases sitting between them. The length of the CDR3 is 14 residues. Germline V gene lookup returns CDR1 DFQATT and CDR2 SNEGSKA (reference sequence). CDR3 residues: CSARHGQVTQPQHF. Here the CDR3 DNA reads TGCAGTGCTCGCCACGGCCAGGTGACTCAGCCCCAGCATTTT.

There are many counts of this clonotype. V usage is TRBV20-1 and J usage is TRBJ2-5; 8 nucleotides agree with TRBD2. Germline V gives CDR1 DFQATT, CDR2 SNEGSKA (reference sequence). CDR3 size: 14 residues. V lost 2 bases to trimming and J lost 4 bases; unmatched junction nucleotides: 6. For the CDR3, the DNA is TGCAGTGCTAGAAGGACTAGCACCGCAGAGACCCAGTACTTC. Its protein product is CSARRTSTAETQYF.

CDR3: CASSLGQGKGGYTF. CDR3 nucleotides: TGTGCCAGCAGTCTCGGACAGGGGAAGGGTGGCTACACCTTC. The rearrangement joins TRBV12-3 or TRBV12-4 to TRBJ1-2, with 9 bases lining up with TRBD1. This CDR3 contains 14 residues. J gave up 7 bases and V 5 bases, and 8 bases lay outside the gene matches.

The table lists this clonotype with many counts. The chain uses TRBV7-4 and TRBJ2-7; D gene uncertain. This CDR3 is built from 10 residues. CDR1 SGHVT and CDR2 SQSDAQ come from the germline V gene. Deletions cut 3 bases from V and 3 bases from J, with 0 bases between. CDR3 DNA sequence: TGTGCCAGCAGCTTCTACGAGCAGTACTTC. Translated: CASSFYEQYF.

The table lists this clonotype with a few counts. The V gene is TRBV9, the J gene TRBJ2-1, with D unresolved. This CDR3 is 15 amino acids long. Trimming removed 0 bases at V and 6 bases at J, with 13 bases between. Germline loops: CDR1 SGDLS, CDR2 YYNGEE. For the CDR3, the DNA is TGTGCCAGCAGCGTAGGTCCCGGGCCCATCAATGAGCAGTTCTTC. Protein: CASSVGPGPINEQFF. Drawing the rest from reference TRBV9 and TRBJ2-1, the complete variable domain is DSGVTQTPKHLITATGQRVTLRCSPRSGDLSVYWYQQSLDQGLQFLIQYYNGEERAKGNILERFSAQQFPDLHSELNLSSLELGDSALYFCASSVGPGPINEQFFGPGTRLTVL.

The rearrangement links TRBV24-1 to TRBJ1-2; unclear D gene. The CDR3 has 13 amino acids. CDR1 and CDR2 from the germline V gene are KGHDR and SFDVKD. Trimming cost V 3 bases and J 0 bases, with 4 bases left between them. DNA for the CDR3: TGTGCCACCAGTGATATTTCTAACTATGGCTACACCTTC. As protein: CATSDISNYGYTF.

In its sample, this clonotype was seen once. The chain carries TRBV4-3 and TRBJ2-3; 13 bases align to TRBD2. J gave up 6 bases and V 1 base, and 4 bases lay outside the gene matches. Per the germline V gene, CDR1 is LGHNA and CDR2 is YSLEER. The CDR3 runs 16 residues. CDR3 DNA sequence: TGCGCCAGCAGCCAAGTCTCACTAGCGGGGGGGGATACGCAGTATTTT. Translated, it gives CASSQVSLAGGDTQYF.

As for this clonotype: Just one base apart from a much larger clone, this may be a read error. The chain links TRBV6-1 to TRBJ2-3; D gene ambiguous. There are 14 residues in the CDR3. V lost 5 bases and J lost 0, with 9 bases in between. Germline-derived CDR1 and CDR2 are MNHNS and SASEGT. The DNA for the CDR3 is TGTGCCAGCAGTAATGACGGGAGCACAGATACGCAGTATTTT. Translating it yields CASSNDGSTDTQYF.

The CDR3 spells CASSPTTGAIVGAKNIQYF. CDR3 bases: TGTGCCAGCAGTCCCACAACAGGGGCGATCGTGGGAGCCAAAAACATTCAGTACTTC. V usage is TRBV6-1 and J usage is TRBJ2-4; 7 bases are a match to TRBD1. With 5 bases clipped from V and 0 bases from J, the junction kept 16 bases outside the gene matches. This CDR3 is 19 amino acids long. Germline CDR1 MNHNS, CDR2 SASEGT.

The chain has TRBV29-1 and TRBJ1-1; D gene uncertain. Germline assignment: CDR1 SQVTM and CDR2 ANQGSEA. V was clipped by 6 bases and J by 5 bases, with 16 bases between them. CDR3 length: 13 residues. The CDR3 bases are TGCAGCGTGGGAGTTGATGGTGGGACTGAAGCTTTCTTT. Its translation: CSVGVDGGTEAFF.

A few counts support this clonotype. The chain uses TRBV9 and TRBJ2-7; possibly TRBD1 for D (5 bases). The CDR3 sequence is 15 residues long. Germline-derived CDR1 and CDR2 are SGDLS and YYNGEE. Trimming cost V 0 bases and J 0 bases, with 10 bases left between them. The CDR3 nucleotides are TGTGCCAGCAGCGTAGGATTGGACACCTCCTACGAGCAGTACTTC. It is translated as CASSVGLDTSYEQYF.

This chain links TRBV12-3 or TRBV12-4 with TRBJ2-4; the D is unclear. This CDR3 is built from 13 residues. With 6 bases removed from V and 3 bases from J, the gap between germline ends came to 9 bases. The CDR3 bases are TGTGCCAGCAGCCCATCGGACAAAAACATTCAGTACTTC. Amino acids: CASSPSDKNIQYF.

The rearrangement joins TRBV29-1 to TRBJ1-1; D uncertain. Germline lookup yields CDR1 SQVTM and CDR2 ANQGSEA. The CDR3 is 10 residues long. V was shortened by 6 bases and J by 11 bases, with 13 bases between the two germline ends. The CDR3 DNA sequence: TGCAGCGTCCTTGACCCGGGGGCTTTCTTT. This sequence encodes CSVLDPGAFF.

This clonotype was seen only once. This chain uses TRBV20-1 with TRBJ2-3; D is undetermined. The germline CDR1 and CDR2 sequences are DFQATT and SNEGSKA (reference sequence). This CDR3 is built from 13 residues. Trimming shortened V by 1 base and J by 3 bases, and 8 bases separated the two germline ends. The CDR3 nucleotides read TGCAGTGCTAGAGCCTTAGGGACAGATACGCAGTATTTT. It translates to CSARALGTDTQYF.

The rearrangement links TRBV28 to TRBJ2-1; D is perhaps TRBD1 or TRBD2 (6 bases each). The CDR3 runs 15 residues. V was cut by 2 bases and J by 10 bases, with 18 bases left in between. CDR1 is MDHEN, CDR2 SYDVKM, per germline. CDR3 in amino acids: CASSLGGGREGEQFF. The CDR3 DNA follows: TGTGCCAGCAGTTTAGGTGGGGGGCGCGAAGGGGAGCAGTTCTTC.

The gene calls are TRBV12-3 or TRBV12-4 and TRBJ2-3, with 7 bases matching TRBD2. The CDR3 spans 17 residues. V was clipped by 8 bases and J by 4 bases; unmatched bases: 18. The CDR3 nucleotides are TGTGCCAGCGATCGCTCCGGCCGAGCGGGGAAGTCAGATACGCAGTATTTT. This codes for CASDRSGRAGKSDTQYF.

The chain links TRBV6-1 to TRBJ2-1; the D gene is possibly TRBD2 (7 bases). V was shortened by 10 bases and J by 15 bases, with 16 bases between the two germline ends. CDR1 is MNHNS, CDR2 SASEGT, per germline. The CDR3 spans 10 residues. CDR3 region: CATREGGWFF. The DNA for the CDR3 is TGTGCCACCAGGGAGGGGGGGTGGTTCTTC.

The chain is built from TRBV10-3 and TRBJ2-5; 7 bases are a match to TRBD1. This CDR3 is built from 12 residues. Germline lookup yields CDR1 ENHRY and CDR2 SYGVKD. V gave up 6 bases and J gave up 8 bases; unmatched junction bases: 6. As DNA, the CDR3 is TGTGCCATCAGCGACACAGGGGACACCCAGTACTTC. Translating it yields CAISDTGDTQYF.

The V call is TRBV20-1, the J call TRBJ1-1, with D hard to call. Trimming took 1 base from V and 1 from J, leaving 10 bases between them. Germline assignment: CDR1 DFQATT and CDR2 SNEGSKA (reference sequence). The CDR3 totals 14 residues. The CDR3 region has the DNA TGCAGTGCTAGAGTCGAACATCGGAACACTGAAGCTTTCTTT. Its translation is CSARVEHRNTEAFF.

This clonotype occurred a few times. V usage is TRBV12-3 or TRBV12-4 and J usage is TRBJ2-3; 7 bases align to TRBD2. Trimming at V came to 3 bases and at J to 6 bases, leaving 12 bases not matched to a gene. The CDR3 spans 16 residues. CDR3 coding DNA: TGTGCCAGCAGTTTCTGGACTAGTGGGAGCTCGGATACGCAGTATTTT. It translates to CASSFWTSGSSDTQYF.